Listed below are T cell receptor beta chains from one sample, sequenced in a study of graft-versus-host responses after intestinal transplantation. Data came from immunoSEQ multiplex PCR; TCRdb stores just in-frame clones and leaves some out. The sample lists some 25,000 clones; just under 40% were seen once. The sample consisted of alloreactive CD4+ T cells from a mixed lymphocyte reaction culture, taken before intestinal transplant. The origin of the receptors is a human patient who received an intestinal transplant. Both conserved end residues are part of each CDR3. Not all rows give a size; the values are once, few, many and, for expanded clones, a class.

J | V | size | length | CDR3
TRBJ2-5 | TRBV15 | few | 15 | CATSRGLAAKETQYF
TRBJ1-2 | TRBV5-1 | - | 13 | CASSFTGASGYTF
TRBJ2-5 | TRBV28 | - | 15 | CASSVIIGGAGFQYF
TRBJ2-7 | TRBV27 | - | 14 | CASSFQGSSYEQYF
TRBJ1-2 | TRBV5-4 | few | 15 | CASSLGQGSRYGYTF
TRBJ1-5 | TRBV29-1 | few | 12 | CSYRDNNQPQHF
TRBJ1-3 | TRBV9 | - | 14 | CASSPWTDGNTIYF
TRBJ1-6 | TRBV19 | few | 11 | CATGRAGEAHF
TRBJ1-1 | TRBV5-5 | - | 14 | CASSLVRDRDVAFF
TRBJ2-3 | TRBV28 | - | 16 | CASSPILAGRFYTQYF
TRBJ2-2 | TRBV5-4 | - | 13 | CASSPSFPGELFF
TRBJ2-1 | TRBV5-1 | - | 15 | CASSWGVAGAGEQFF
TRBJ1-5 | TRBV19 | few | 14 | CASSIAQSNQPQHF
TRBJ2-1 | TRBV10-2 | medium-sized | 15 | CASSVSGLASNEQFF
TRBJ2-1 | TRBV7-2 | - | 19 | CASSLVSYTSGSPYNEQFF
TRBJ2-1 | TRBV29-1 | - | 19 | CSAMMWAYPGLGRSNEQFF
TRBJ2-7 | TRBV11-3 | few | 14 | CASSLASGPYEQYF
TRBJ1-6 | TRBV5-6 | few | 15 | CASSLGSGWNSPLHF
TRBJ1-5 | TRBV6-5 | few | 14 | CASSKTGGGQPQHF
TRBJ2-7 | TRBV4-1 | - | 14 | CASSQGGHLYEQYF
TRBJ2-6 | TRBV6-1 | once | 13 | CASRRPGANVLTF
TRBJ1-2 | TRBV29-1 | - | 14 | CSVERGQGWGGYTF
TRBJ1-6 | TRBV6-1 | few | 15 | CASKKGGTGNSPLHF
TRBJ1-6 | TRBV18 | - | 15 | CASSQNGGYNSPLHF
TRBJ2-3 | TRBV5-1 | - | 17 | CASSVALAGSSTDTQYF
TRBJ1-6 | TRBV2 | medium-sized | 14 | CASSVRLSGSPLHF
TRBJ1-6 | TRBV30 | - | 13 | CAWGRQGDSPLHF
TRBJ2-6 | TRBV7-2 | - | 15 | CASSYPYSGANVLTF
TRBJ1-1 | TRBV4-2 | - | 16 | CASSQAQQGGTTEAFF
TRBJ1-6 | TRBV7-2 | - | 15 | CASSLGAGWNSPLHF
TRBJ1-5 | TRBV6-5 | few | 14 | CASSYSQGHQPQHF
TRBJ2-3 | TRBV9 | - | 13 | CASSVEQDYAQYF
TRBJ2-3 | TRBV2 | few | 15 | CASSRLAGDTDTQYF
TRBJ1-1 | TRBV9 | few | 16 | CASSGTLGQGGTEAFF
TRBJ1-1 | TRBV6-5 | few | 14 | CASSYSAEGLEAFF
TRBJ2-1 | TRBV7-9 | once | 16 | CASSLVRGWPYNEQFF
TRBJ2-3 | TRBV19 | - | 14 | CASSIWGPTDTQYF
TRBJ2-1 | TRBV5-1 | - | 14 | CASSPETGYNEQFF
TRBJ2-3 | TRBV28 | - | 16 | CASSFPRLAGADTQYF
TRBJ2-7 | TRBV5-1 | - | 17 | CASSPGLAGGNPYEQYF
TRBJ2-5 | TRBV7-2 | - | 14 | CASSLAGTKETQYF
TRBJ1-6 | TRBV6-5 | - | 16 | CASSYVDISYNSPLHF
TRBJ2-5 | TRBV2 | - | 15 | CASSEGLGVWETQYF
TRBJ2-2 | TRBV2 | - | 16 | CASSGPSGSGTGELFF
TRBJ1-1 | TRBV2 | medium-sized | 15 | CASRSDSRMNTEAFF